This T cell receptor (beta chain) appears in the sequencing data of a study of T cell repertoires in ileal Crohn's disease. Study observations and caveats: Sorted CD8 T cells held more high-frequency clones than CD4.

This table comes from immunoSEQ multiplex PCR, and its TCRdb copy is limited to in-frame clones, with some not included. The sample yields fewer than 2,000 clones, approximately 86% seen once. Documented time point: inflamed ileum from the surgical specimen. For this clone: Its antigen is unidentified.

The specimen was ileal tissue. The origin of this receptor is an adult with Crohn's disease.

The chain's CDR3 is CASSFPPNPDYEQYF. The CDR3 coding sequence is TGTGCCAGCAGCTTCCCTCCAAACCCGGACTACGAGCAGTACTTC. The rearrangement joins TRBV7-8 to TRBJ2-7; no clear D gene. The V gene lost 3 bases and the J gene lost 3 bases, with 15 bases spanning the gap. CDR1 is SGHVS and CDR2 is FQNEAQ in the germline V gene. The CDR3 has 15 amino acids.